The 29 T cell receptor beta chains in this list originate from one sample, sequenced in a study of blood T cell repertoires in COVID-19. Profiled with immunoSEQ multiplex PCR; TCRdb holds only in-frame clones, not every one. The sample has some 220,000 clones, 80% seen once; the top ten hold about 7.2%. Sequencing was done on a sample of peripheral blood. The receptors were sampled from a woman in her 70s with acute or convalescent COVID-19.

V is TRBV27 and J is TRBJ1-6; tentatively, D is TRBD1 (6 bases). Trimming shortened V by 5 bases and J by 9 bases, and 14 bases separated the two germline ends. Germline assignment: CDR1 MNHEY and CDR2 SMNVEV (reference sequence). The CDR3 loop spans 14 amino acids. This chain's CDR3 is CASSRARGASPLHF. In nucleotides, the CDR3 is TGTGCCAGCAGTAGGGCCAGGGGTGCTTCACCCCTCCACTTT.

This sequence joins TRBV24-1 and TRBJ2-1; 11 bases match TRBD2. CDR3 length: 17 residues. The germline CDR1 and CDR2 sequences are KGHDR and SFDVKD. Trimming cost V 2 bases and J 1 base; bases outside gene matches: 3. CDR3 nucleotides: TGTGCCACCAGTGATTATACTAGCGGGGGATCCTACAATGAGCAGTTCTTC. Protein sequence: CATSDYTSGGSYNEQFF.

This chain connects TRBV5-8 to TRBJ2-5; 11 positions agree with TRBD2. Germline CDR1 SGHTS, CDR2 YDEGEE. CDR3 length equals 17 residues. J was trimmed by 4 bases and V by 4 bases; bases with no gene match: 12. Here the CDR3 DNA reads TGTGCCAGCAGCCTGCAAACTAGCGGGGGCAGAGGAGAGACCCAGTACTTC. Its protein product is CASSLQTSGGRGETQYF. Combining the CDR3 with reference TRBV5-8 and TRBJ2-5 gives the whole variable domain EAGVTQSPTHLIKTRGQQATLRCSPISGHTSVYWYQQALGLGLQFLLWYDEGEERNRGNFPPRFSGRQFPNYSSELNVNALELEDSALYLCASSLQTSGGRGETQYFGPGTRLLVL.

The CDR3 spells CASSLRTGIHGYTF. Here the CDR3 DNA reads TGTGCCAGCAGCCTGAGGACAGGCATCCATGGCTACACCTTC. The chain is built from TRBV7-8 and TRBJ1-2; 7 bases align to TRBD1. CDR1 SGHVS and CDR2 FQNEAQ come from the germline V gene. The CDR3 has 14 residues. Trimming removed 5 bases from V and 6 bases from J; junction bases left unmatched: 9.

The V and J genes are TRBV5-1 and TRBJ2-1; 9 bases are a match to TRBD2. CDR1 SGHRS and CDR2 YFSETQ come from the germline V gene. The CDR3 extends over 17 amino acids. J lost 7 bases, V lost 4 bases, and 15 bases had no gene match. This CDR3 is CASSAGARGGARNEQFF. The CDR3 DNA sequence: TGCGCCAGCAGCGCTGGGGCCCGCGGGGGGGCCCGGAATGAGCAGTTCTTC.

The gene calls are TRBV24-1 and TRBJ1-2; TRBD1 aligns across 9 bases. Trimming removed 12 bases from V and 8 bases from J; junction bases left unmatched: 15. Germline V gene sequence: CDR1 KGHDR, CDR2 SFDVKD. The CDR3 spans 14 residues. CDR3 sequence: CASTRTGALGGYTF. As DNA, the CDR3 is TGTGCCTCAACACGGACAGGGGCTTTGGGGGGCTACACCTTC.

The chain is built from TRBV5-6 and TRBJ1-5, with D hard to call. The V gene's germline CDR1 is SGHDT and CDR2 YYEEEE. There are 14 residues in the CDR3. Deletions cut 0 bases from V and 7 bases from J, with 11 bases between. CDR3 sequence reads: CASSLGSGGQPQHF. The DNA of the CDR3 is TGTGCCAGCAGCTTGGGGTCTGGAGGCCAGCCCCAGCATTTT. The whole variable domain, filled in from reference TRBV5-6 and TRBJ1-5, reads DAGVTQSPTHLIKTRGQQVTLRCSPKSGHDTVSWYQQALGQGPQFIFQYYEEEERQRGNFPDRFSGHQFPNYSSELNVNALLLGDSALYLCASSLGSGGQPQHFGDGTRLSIL.

The chain carries TRBV7-2 and TRBJ2-3, with unresolved D. The CDR3 spans 14 residues. Looked up from germline, CDR1 is SGHTA and CDR2 is FQGNSA. V shed 8 bases and J shed 3 bases, with 15 bases lying between them. The CDR3 region is CASREAVGTDTQYF. CDR3 coding DNA: TGTGCCAGCCGCGAGGCGGTAGGTACAGATACGCAGTATTTT.

This chain links TRBV7-6 with TRBJ2-2; TRBD1 matches at 7 bases. Trimming removed 5 bases from V and 2 bases from J; junction bases left unmatched: 8. The germline CDR1 and CDR2 sequences are SGHVS and FNYEAQ. This CDR3 region has 16 residues. DNA of the CDR3: TGTGCCAGCAGCGCCCGACAGGGCCTAAACACCGGGGAGCTGTTTTTT. Its translation: CASSARQGLNTGELFF.

V is TRBV6-2 or TRBV6-3 and J is TRBJ2-1, with D perhaps TRBD2 (7 bases). This CDR3 spans 19 amino acids. V was clipped by 0 bases and J by 0 bases, with 18 bases between them. Germline V gene sequence: CDR1 MNHEY, CDR2 SVGEGT. The CDR3 DNA reads as TGTGCCAGCAGTTACTCCCCGGGGGGACACACACCCTCCTACAATGAGCAGTTCTTC. Its protein is CASSYSPGGHTPSYNEQFF.

The chain uses TRBV19 and TRBJ2-3, with 7 bases identical to TRBD1. V gave up 6 bases and J gave up 2 bases; unmatched junction bases: 11. The CDR3 totals 16 residues. In germline, CDR1 is LNHDA, CDR2 SQIVND (reference sequence). The CDR3 loop is CASRGTAWGATDTQYF. For the CDR3, the DNA is TGTGCCAGTAGGGGGACAGCGTGGGGTGCCACAGATACGCAGTATTTT. The full variable domain, in which reference TRBV19 and TRBJ2-3 provide the parts outside the CDR3, is DGGITQSPKYLFRKEGQNVTLSCEQNLNHDAMYWYRQDPGQGLRLIYYSQIVNDFQKGDIAEGYSVSREKKESFPLTVTSAQKNPTAFYLCASRGTAWGATDTQYFGPGTRLTVL.

The chain uses TRBV12-3 or TRBV12-4 and TRBJ2-5; D perhaps matches TRBD1 (6 bases). The CDR3 spans 13 residues. Trimming cost V 3 bases and J 5 bases, with 10 bases left between them. The CDR3 region is CASSFWGQETQYF. CDR3 sequence (DNA): TGTGCCAGCAGTTTCTGGGGGCAGGAGACCCAGTACTTC.

J is TRBJ2-5 and V is TRBV11-2; maybe TRBD1 (6 bases). Trimming removed 5 bases at V and 1 base at J, with 14 bases between. Germline lookup yields CDR1 SGHAT and CDR2 FQNNGV. This CDR3 has 15 residues. The CDR3 loop reads CASSDTRGSQETQYF. For the CDR3, the DNA is TGTGCCAGCAGCGACACCAGGGGCTCCCAAGAGACCCAGTACTTC.

The rearrangement links TRBV6-4 to TRBJ1-2, with D possibly matching TRBD1 (5 bases). The CDR3 sequence is 13 residues long. Trimming shortened V by 2 bases and J by 4 bases, and 8 bases separated the two germline ends. Germline CDR1 MRHNA, CDR2 SNTAGT. The CDR3 DNA sequence: TGTGCCAGCAGTGACGACAGCCGCTATGGCTACACCTTC. Its protein product is CASSDDSRYGYTF.

The V and J genes are TRBV7-9 and TRBJ2-7; 10 nucleotides agree with TRBD2. Trimming took 3 bases from V and 3 from J; bases not matched to a gene: 5. The CDR3 sequence is 15 residues long. The germline V gene has CDR1 SEHNR and CDR2 FQNEAQ (reference sequence). The DNA for the CDR3 is TGTGCCAGCAGCTTCCCTAGCGGGGGACTCTACGAGCAGTACTTC. Translating it yields CASSFPSGGLYEQYF.

V gene TRBV3-1 (or the pseudogene TRBV3-2) combines with J gene TRBJ2-5; 14 bases map to TRBD2. V trimming: 4 bases; J trimming: 4 bases; junction bases outside the gene matches: 11. Per the germline V gene, CDR1 is LGHDT and CDR2 is YNNKEL (reference sequence). The CDR3 runs to 18 residues. In nucleotides, the CDR3 is TGTGCCAGCAGCCCCCGCCCCGGGACTAGCGGGGGTCGAGAGACCCAGTACTTC. Protein: CASSPRPGTSGGRETQYF.

The rearrangement uses TRBV7-8 and TRBJ2-7; 8 nucleotides agree with TRBD2. The CDR3 contains 15 residues. Losses at the gene ends were 4 bases for V and 3 bases for J; bases not matched to a gene: 8. Germline CDR1 and CDR2: SGHVS and FQNEAQ. Here the CDR3 reads CASSYREGVVYEQYF. The CDR3 DNA follows: TGTGCCAGCAGCTATCGGGAGGGGGTCGTCTACGAGCAGTACTTC.

The chain couples TRBV30 to TRBJ1-2; D is ambiguous. Trimming removed 0 bases from V and 8 bases from J, with 7 bases in between. Per germline, CDR1 GTSNPN and CDR2 SVGIG (reference sequence). The CDR3 sequence is 11 residues long. The CDR3 coding sequence is TGTGCCTGGAGTGTAGTCCGGGGCTACACCTTC. Amino acids: CAWSVVRGYTF.

The chain links TRBV7-3 to TRBJ2-7; 9 positions match TRBD1. The CDR3 spans 13 residues. Germline V CDR1 and CDR2: SGHTA, FQGTGA. The trim removed 4 bases at V and 3 bases at J, leaving 1 base unmatched. In nucleotides, the CDR3 is TGTGCCAGCAGCTCGACAGGGGGCTACGAGCAGTACTTC. Its translation is CASSSTGGYEQYF.

The V gene is TRBV7-2, the J gene TRBJ2-7, with 10 nucleotides matching TRBD2. Germline V gene sequence: CDR1 SGHTA, CDR2 FQGNSA. There are 16 residues in the CDR3. The ends lost 5 bases at V and 2 bases at J; junction bases unmatched: 9. The DNA for the CDR3 is TGTGCCAGCAGCCCACAAAGCGGGGGGGGTCCCTACGAGCAGTACTTC. This codes for CASSPQSGGGPYEQYF.

The chain joins TRBV6-5 to TRBJ1-1, with 9 bases lining up with TRBD1. This CDR3 has 15 residues. Germline CDR1 MNHEY, CDR2 SVGAGI. V lost 2 bases and J lost 3; bases outside the gene matches: 4. CDR3 sequence: CASSYLGQGDTEAFF. As DNA, the CDR3 is TGTGCCAGCAGTTACCTGGGACAGGGAGACACTGAAGCTTTCTTT.

This clone occurred many times. The chain recombines TRBV30 with TRBJ1-5; 10 nucleotides agree with TRBD1. The CDR3 totals 13 residues. V was clipped by 6 bases and J by 5 bases; unmatched bases: 4. The germline V gene encodes CDR1 GTSNPN and CDR2 SVGIG (reference sequence). DNA of the CDR3: TGTGCCTGTGGGACAGGGGAATATCAGCCCCAGCATTTT. Translating it yields CACGTGEYQPQHF. Full variable domain (missing parts from reference TRBV30 and TRBJ1-5): SQTIHQWPATLVQPVGSPLSLECTVEGTSNPNLYWYRQAAGRGLQLLFYSVGIGQISSEVPQNLSASRPQDRQFILSSKKLLLSDSGFYLCACGTGEYQPQHFGDGTRLSIL.

In DNA, the CDR3 is TGCGCCAGCAGTGACGGGGGGGAGACCCAGTACTTC. Translation gives CASSDGGETQYF. This chain joins TRBV10-1 and TRBJ2-5, with 7 bases aligning to TRBD2. The germline CDR1 and CDR2 sequences are WNHNN and SYGVQD (reference sequence). After removal of 3 bases from V and 5 bases from J, the junction contained 0 bases not matched to a gene. CDR3 size: 12 residues.

The chain employs TRBV25-1 and TRBJ1-6; D is possibly TRBD1 (5 bases). Trimming left V 5 bases short and J 7 bases short, with 15 bases between. Germline CDR1 reads MGHDK; CDR2 reads SYGVNS. This CDR3 is built from 15 residues. CDR3 residues: CASSQGAENNSPLHF. Here the CDR3 DNA reads TGTGCCAGCAGTCAGGGCGCCGAAAACAATTCACCCCTCCACTTT.

The rearrangement uses TRBV5-4 and TRBJ1-1; tentative D call: TRBD1 (5 bases). Germline CDR1 is SGHNT and CDR2 is YYREEE (reference sequence). This CDR3 comprises 14 residues. V lost 2 bases and J 1 base, leaving 9 bases between the germline ends. Here the CDR3 reads CASSLVQGNTEAFF. The CDR3 DNA sequence: TGTGCCAGCAGCTTAGTCCAGGGGAACACTGAAGCTTTCTTT.

The chain couples TRBV3-1 (or the pseudogene TRBV3-2) to TRBJ2-3; TRBD2 might be the D (6 bases). Germline assignment: CDR1 LGHDT and CDR2 YNNKEL (reference sequence). Trimming pared 0 bases from V and 0 bases from J, leaving 7 bases between. The CDR3 covers 15 residues. CDR3 loop: CASSQDGTSTDTQYF. The CDR3 coding sequence is TGTGCCAGCAGCCAAGATGGGACTAGCACAGATACGCAGTATTTT.

The V gene is TRBV9, the J gene TRBJ2-3; 7 positions agree with TRBD2. This CDR3 is 16 amino acids long. J gave up 3 bases and V 3 bases, and 10 bases lay outside the gene matches. In germline, CDR1 is SGDLS, CDR2 YYNGEE. The CDR3 DNA is TGTGCCAGCAGCGCCTCTGGGGGGGGACGTACAGATACGCAGTATTTT. Translation gives CASSASGGGRTDTQYF.

The chain uses TRBV18 and TRBJ1-1, with 8 bases that match TRBD1. CDR1 and CDR2 (germline): KGHSH, LQKENI. This CDR3 contains 17 residues. V dropped 3 bases and J dropped 6; count of bases not matched to a gene: 15. The CDR3 DNA is TGTGCCAGCTCACCCCCGAACGGGCAGGGGGCCGGGGCTGAAGCTTTCTTT. It is translated as CASSPPNGQGAGAEAFF.

The chain is built from TRBV10-1 and TRBJ2-5; maybe TRBD1 (6 bases). CDR1 is WNHNN and CDR2 is SYGVQD in the germline V gene (reference sequence). The CDR3 sequence is 13 residues long. The germline V and J ends were trimmed by 8 bases and 2 bases, with 12 bases remaining between them. CDR3 protein: CASADRNQETQYF. The CDR3 DNA reads as TGCGCCAGCGCCGACAGGAATCAAGAGACCCAGTACTTC.